One and the same sample provided the 9 T cell receptor beta chains below, sequenced in a study of T-cell reconstitution after alpha-beta-depleted transplantation in children. Construction of the TCRbeta library involved unique molecular identifiers. TCRdb itself ran the PCR reads through MiXCR, one entry per CDR3 protein. The table lists some 200,000 distinct CDR3 sequences, 13% to 15% of them singletons. This specimen was PBMCs from the stem cell graft donor, taken from the stem cell graft. These receptors were collected from a human donor who donated a stem cell graft to a child with acute lymphoblastic leukemia.

In this sample, this clonotype turned up many times. This rearrangement joins TRBV5-1 to TRBJ2-7, with 7 bases lining up with TRBD1. J lost 1 base, V lost 7 bases, and 8 bases had no gene match. This CDR3 region has 14 residues. CDR1 is SGHRS, CDR2 YFSETQ, per germline. The CDR3: CASGRGQASYEQYF. CDR3 DNA sequence: TGCGCCAGCGGTAGAGGACAGGCGTCCTACGAGCAGTACTTC.

This clonotype was picked up many times. The V and J genes are TRBV12-3 or TRBV12-4 and TRBJ2-1; D is undetermined. The V end was cut by 3 bases, the J end by 6 bases, with 9 bases between. CDR3 size: 13 residues. The CDR3 DNA sequence: TGTGCCAGCAGTTTCCCCCCATCCAATGAGCAGTTCTTC. It encodes CASSFPPSNEQFF.

This clonotype was counted many times. V and J are TRBV10-3 and TRBJ2-5; 10 bases fit TRBD2. Germline V CDR1 and CDR2: ENHRY, SYGVKD. With 8 bases clipped from V and 0 bases from J, the junction kept 6 bases outside the gene matches. This CDR3 region has 15 residues. This CDR3 reads CAIGRGLANQETQYF. CDR3 in DNA: TGTGCCATCGGCCGGGGACTAGCGAACCAAGAGACCCAGTACTTC.

The chain is built from TRBV13 and TRBJ2-6; D assignment may be TRBD1 or TRBD2 (5 bases each). In germline, CDR1 is PRHDT, CDR2 FYEKMQ (reference sequence). This CDR3 has 15 residues. Deletions cut 5 bases from V and 2 bases from J, with 10 bases between. The CDR3 DNA sequence: TGTGCCAGCAGCCCGGGGACGGCTGGGGCCAACGTCCTGACTTTC. Protein sequence: CASSPGTAGANVLTF. Full variable domain (rest looked up from reference TRBV13 and TRBJ2-6): AAGVIQSPRHLIKEKRETATLKCYPIPRHDTVYWYQQGPGQDPQFLISFYEKMQSDKGSIPDRFSAQQFSDYHSELNMSSLELGDSALYFCASSPGTAGANVLTFGAGSRLTVL.

Only a few counts were recorded for this clonotype. The CDR3 region is CASTAGGRKTEAFF. CDR3 coding DNA: TGTGCCAGCACCGCCGGGGGGAGAAAAACTGAAGCTTTCTTT. The chain has TRBV28 and TRBJ1-1, with D possibly matching TRBD1 (5 bases). With 7 bases removed from V and 5 bases from J, the gap between germline ends came to 17 bases. The CDR3 length is 14 residues. From germline, CDR1 is MDHEN and CDR2 SYDVKM.

This clonotype has ten or more counts. The chain joins TRBV7-9 to TRBJ2-5; D unclear. The germline V and J ends were trimmed by 1 base and 5 bases, with 8 bases remaining between them. The germline V gene has CDR1 SEHNR and CDR2 FQNEAQ (reference sequence). The CDR3 covers 13 residues. Written as DNA, the CDR3 is TGTGCCAGCAGCTTAGATATATCGGAGACCCAGTACTTC. The encoded protein is CASSLDISETQYF.

The rearrangement links TRBV29-1 to TRBJ2-3; 9 nucleotides align to TRBD2. This CDR3 is built from 14 residues. V lost 6 bases to trimming and J lost 5 bases; unmatched junction nucleotides: 9. Germline V gene lookup returns CDR1 SQVTM and CDR2 ANQGSEA. CDR3 nucleotides: TGCAGCGTGGATAGCGGGGGCCGCCGAGATACGCAGTATTTT. It yields the protein CSVDSGGRRDTQYF.

There are many counts of this clonotype. The V and J genes are TRBV19 and TRBJ2-5; the D gene is possibly TRBD1 (7 bases). The V end lost 2 bases, the J end lost 1 base, and 14 bases lay between the germline ends. CDR3 length: 16 residues. The germline V gene encodes CDR1 LNHDA and CDR2 SQIVND (reference sequence). The CDR3 sequence: CASSILGGQIQETQYF. The CDR3 DNA is TGTGCCAGTAGTATATTGGGGGGACAGATCCAAGAGACCCAGTACTTC.

This clonotype was picked up many times. This chain joins TRBV5-1 and TRBJ2-3; no definite D call. Germline lookup yields CDR1 SGHRS and CDR2 YFSETQ. V was cut by 4 bases and J by 0 bases, with 12 bases left in between. The CDR3 extends over 15 amino acids. The CDR3 loop is CASSRSSWSTDTQYF. Here the CDR3 DNA reads TGCGCCAGCAGCCGATCCTCCTGGAGCACAGATACGCAGTATTTT.